This paragraph covers one T cell receptor (beta chain) sequence. The CDR3 totals 14 residues. With 2 bases removed from V and 5 bases from J, the gap between germline ends came to 10 bases. CDR1 is SGHDT and CDR2 is YYEEEE in the germline V gene. This specimen belongs to a study of technical replicates of blood from several donors. The table came from immunoSEQ multiplex PCR; TCRdb's copy has only in-frame clones and leaves some out. The data contain about 79,000 clones, more than 85% of them seen just once; the ten biggest clones take up approximately 0.4%. Input material: T cells isolated from PBMCs. The V and J genes are TRBV5-6 and TRBJ1-4; D might be TRBD1 (6 bases). The TCR comes from a human donor in good health. Some clones in this sample may be carry-over from other donors' samples. The CDR3 here is CASSFTGMNEKLFF. CDR3 nucleotides: TGTGCCAGCAGCTTTACAGGGATGAATGAAAAACTGTTTTTT.